Each of the 20 T cell receptor beta chains below was sequenced from the same sample in a study of patients and donors after allogeneic stem cell transplantation. One entry per CDR3 protein, called by TCRdb with MiXCR from the RT-PCR reads. The sample shows about 200,000 distinct CDR3 sequences, 41% of them seen only once. Sequencing was performed on blood, either unsorted or a sorted T cell fraction (not recorded which). The source of these receptors is a human donor who was either an allogeneic HSCT recipient or a stem cell or donor lymphocyte infusion donor (not recorded which). It is not recorded whose cells these are; they may come from a transplant donor.

J is TRBJ2-7 and V is TRBV29-1; D might be TRBD2 (6 bases). Trimming shortened V by 6 bases and J by 2 bases, and 11 bases separated the two germline ends. The length of the CDR3 is 12 residues. Germline loops: CDR1 SQVTM, CDR2 ANQGSEA. In DNA, the CDR3 is TGCAGCGTAACCGGGGAGGCCTACGAGCAGTACTTC. This gives the protein CSVTGEAYEQYF.

This clonotype was counted only a few times. This chain links TRBV7-9 with TRBJ1-4, with TRBD1 matching over 9 bases. Germline V lookup: CDR1 SEHNR, CDR2 FQNEAQ (reference sequence). V lost 6 bases and J lost 7; bases outside the gene matches: 6. This CDR3 region has 14 residues. CDR3 loop: CASRRTGEGEKLFF. DNA for the CDR3: TGTGCCAGCAGGCGGACAGGGGAGGGTGAAAAACTGTTTTTT.

This clonotype was observed a few times. The genes are TRBV28 and TRBJ1-1, with a tentative D call TRBD1 (5 bases). Germline lookup yields CDR1 MDHEN and CDR2 SYDVKM. CDR3 length equals 13 residues. The V end lost 2 bases, the J end lost 10 bases, and 14 bases lay between the germline ends. The CDR3 nucleotides read TGTGCCAGCAGTTTAGCCAGGGCGGGGGTAGCTTTCTTT. Protein product: CASSLARAGVAFF.

The chain has TRBV10-3 and TRBJ2-1; 13 bases are shared with TRBD2. Germline V gene sequence: CDR1 ENHRY, CDR2 SYGVKD. The V gene end was trimmed by 5 bases and the J gene end by 4 bases; junction bases not matched to a gene: 8. This CDR3 is 17 amino acids long. CDR3 in amino acids: CAISSGTSGALYNEQFF. In DNA form, the CDR3 reads TGTGCCATCAGTTCCGGGACTAGCGGGGCTCTATACAATGAGCAGTTCTTC.

This clonotype has a handful of counts. The rearrangement joins TRBV7-2 to TRBJ1-2; D unclear. The V end lost 3 bases, the J end lost 4 bases, and 12 bases lay between the germline ends. Germline V gene lookup returns CDR1 SGHTA and CDR2 FQGNSA. The length of the CDR3 is 14 residues. The CDR3 spells CASSFRKQTYGYTF. The CDR3 DNA reads as TGTGCCAGCAGCTTTAGGAAACAGACCTATGGCTACACCTTC.

The V call is TRBV3-1, the J call TRBJ2-7; no firm D call. V was cut by 3 bases and J by 5 bases, with 5 bases left in between. CDR1 is LGHDT, CDR2 YNNKEL, per germline (reference sequence). The CDR3 sequence is 11 residues long. The CDR3 loop is CASSQDDEQYF. As DNA, the CDR3 is TGTGCCAGCAGCCAGGACGACGAGCAGTACTTC.

This clonotype has a single count. The CDR3 nucleotides are TGTGCCAGCAGCTTAGTGCCTAGCGGGGGATCGAACACCGGGGAGCTGTTTTTT. Protein product: CASSLVPSGGSNTGELFF. This chain uses TRBV7-2 with TRBJ2-2; 10 bases are shared with TRBD2. Germline V gives CDR1 SGHTA, CDR2 FQGNSA. The CDR3 totals 18 residues. V was pared by 1 base and J by 0 bases, with 5 bases of the junction left unmatched.

This clonotype was detected only a few times. The V call is TRBV9, the J call TRBJ1-1, with TRBD1 as a possible D gene (5 bases). The germline V and J ends were trimmed by 4 bases and 4 bases, with 14 bases remaining between them. Germline lookup yields CDR1 SGDLS and CDR2 YYNGEE. The length of the CDR3 is 14 residues. CDR3: CASSPTGEVTEAFF. DNA of the CDR3: TGTGCCAGCAGCCCCACGGGGGAAGTCACTGAAGCTTTCTTT.

The genes are TRBV27 and TRBJ2-1; D remains ambiguous. The CDR3 spans 13 residues. With 6 bases removed from V and 0 bases from J, the gap between germline ends came to 6 bases. From germline, CDR1 is MNHEY and CDR2 SMNVEV (reference sequence). The CDR3 sequence: CASRASSYNEQFF. For the CDR3, the DNA is TGTGCCAGCAGGGCGAGCTCCTACAATGAGCAGTTCTTC.

Many counts were recorded for this clonotype. This rearrangement joins TRBV29-1 to TRBJ1-1; D is unresolved. The V end lost 4 bases, the J end lost 0 bases, and 6 bases lay between the germline ends. Germline CDR1 SQVTM, CDR2 ANQGSEA. This CDR3 contains 12 residues. CDR3 sequence: CSVGRLNTEAFF. The CDR3 region has the DNA TGCAGCGTTGGACGTTTGAACACTGAAGCTTTCTTT. Combining the CDR3 with reference TRBV29-1 and TRBJ1-1 gives the whole variable domain SAVISQKPSRDICQRGTSLTIQCQVDSQVTMMFWYRQQPGQSLTLIATANQGSEATYESGFVIDKFPISRPNLTFSTLTVSNMSPEDSSIYLCSVGRLNTEAFFGQGTRLTVV.

There are a few counts of this clonotype. The chain recombines TRBV27 with TRBJ2-7; 10 nucleotides agree with TRBD1. This CDR3 contains 16 residues. Germline values: CDR1 MNHEY, CDR2 SMNVEV (reference sequence). V trimming: 3 bases; J trimming: 2 bases; junction bases outside the gene matches: 7. The CDR3 here is CASSLVGTGVPYEQYF. CDR3 bases: TGTGCCAGCAGTTTGGTGGGGACAGGGGTCCCCTACGAGCAGTACTTC.

This clonotype was detected only a few times. The chain carries TRBV6-5 and TRBJ2-3; 7 positions match TRBD2. The CDR3 is made up of 13 amino acids. The germline CDR1 and CDR2 sequences are MNHEY and SVGAGI. V shed 2 bases and J 5 bases; nucleotides not matched to a gene: 1. The CDR3 loop reads CASSYAGEDTQYF. In DNA form, the CDR3 reads TGTGCCAGCAGTTACGCGGGAGAAGATACGCAGTATTTT.

The CDR3 region has the DNA TGTGCCAGCAGACCGGGACAGGAGACAGATACGCAGTATTTT. This gives the protein CASRPGQETDTQYF. This chain uses TRBV11-2 with TRBJ2-3; 8 bases align to TRBD1. The CDR3 length is 14 residues. Germline trimming cut 6 bases from V and 3 bases from J; bases unmatched to any gene: 5. Germline V gene lookup returns CDR1 SGHAT and CDR2 FQNNGV.

The rearrangement uses TRBV7-2 and TRBJ1-3; D unresolved. Trimming pared 5 bases from V and 9 bases from J, leaving 17 bases between. CDR3 length: 14 amino acids. Germline V lookup: CDR1 SGHTA, CDR2 FQGNSA. The CDR3 coding sequence is TGTGCCAGCAGCCCCTCCACAAGGGCGGGCACCATATATTTT. The encoded protein is CASSPSTRAGTIYF.

A few counts support this clonotype. The CDR3 reads CASSNSMGSTYNEQFF. Here the CDR3 DNA reads TGTGCCAGCAGCAATTCCATGGGAAGCACCTACAATGAGCAGTTCTTC. The J gene is TRBJ2-1, the V gene TRBV7-7; D gene unclear. The CDR3 runs to 16 residues. The V end lost 5 bases, the J end lost 2 bases, and 16 bases lay between the germline ends. Germline CDR1 and CDR2: SSHAT and FNYEAQ (reference sequence).

The chain is built from TRBV20-1 and TRBJ2-3; TRBD1 might be the D (6 bases). This CDR3 has 15 amino acids. CDR1 is DFQATT and CDR2 is SNEGSKA in the germline V gene (reference sequence). V lost 6 bases and J 0 bases, leaving 16 bases between the germline ends. As DNA, the CDR3 is TGCAGTGCGGCAGGGGCGGCCTCTAGCACAGATACGCAGTATTTT. Protein sequence: CSAAGAASSTDTQYF.

The table lists this clonotype with a few counts. The V call is TRBV29-1, the J call TRBJ1-2, with D unresolved. The V end was cut by 7 bases, the J end by 0 bases, with 12 bases between. This CDR3 contains 13 residues. Per the germline V gene, CDR1 is SQVTM and CDR2 is ANQGSEA. This CDR3 reads CSAWASPNYGYTF. The CDR3 DNA is TGCAGCGCCTGGGCCAGTCCTAACTATGGCTACACCTTC.

V gene TRBV20-1 combines with J gene TRBJ2-7, with D possibly being TRBD2 (7 bases). CDR3 length equals 14 residues. V was cut by 5 bases and J by 1 base, with 15 bases left in between. Germline CDR1 and CDR2: DFQATT and SNEGSKA (reference sequence). CDR3 in DNA: TGCAGTGCTGGTGTGGGGGGGGCATCCTACGAGCAGTACTTC. It yields the protein CSAGVGGASYEQYF.

This clonotype was observed a handful of times. The rearrangement uses TRBV6-5 and TRBJ2-3, with D maybe TRBD2 (5 bases). The CDR3 length is 16 residues. V was clipped by 3 bases and J by 8 bases, with 21 bases between them. CDR1 is MNHEY and CDR2 is SVGAGI in the germline V gene. CDR3 bases: TGTGCCAGCAGTTATGGCCTAGCTGCCCCAGTGGGTACGCAGTATTTT. Its protein product is CASSYGLAAPVGTQYF.

The chain couples TRBV7-6 to TRBJ1-1; possibly TRBD1 for D (6 bases). CDR3 size: 12 residues. Germline-derived CDR1 and CDR2 are SGHVS and FNYEAQ. The V gene lost 7 bases and the J gene lost 4 bases, with 10 bases spanning the gap. CDR3: CASKGGGTEAFF. Written as DNA, the CDR3 is TGTGCCAGCAAAGGGGGAGGCACTGAAGCTTTCTTT.